This is a list of T cell receptor beta chains from one sample in a study of T cells in Graves' hyperthyroidism and ophthalmopathy. TCRdb independently ran MiXCR on the multiplex PCR reads; one entry per CDR3 protein. Here the sample spans about 560,000 distinct CDR3 sequences, approximately 15% being singletons. The specimen was blood. The receptors stem from a woman under 30 with Graves' hyperthyroidism. Both conserved end residues are part of each CDR3.

J gene: TRBJ2-3; V gene: TRBV27; CDR3 protein: CASSRRLAGGVADTQYF
J gene: TRBJ1-1; V gene: TRBV27; CDR3 protein: CASSLGGAMGNTEAFF
J gene: TRBJ1-6; V gene: TRBV3-1; CDR3 protein: CASSHPSGRGNRSPLHF
J gene: TRBJ2-7; V gene: TRBV7-7; CDR3 protein: CASSIGQGQAYEQYF
J gene: TRBJ2-1; V gene: TRBV28; CDR3 protein: CASSFIRLAGEVEWNEQFF
J gene: TRBJ2-7; V gene: TRBV7-9; CDR3 protein: CASSLTGPYGSYEQYF
J gene: TRBJ1-5; V gene: TRBV25-1; CDR3 protein: CASSDAGGNQPQHF
J gene: TRBJ2-1; V gene: TRBV3-1; CDR3 protein: CASSQVGRAGEQFF
J gene: TRBJ2-7; V gene: TRBV7-9; CDR3 protein: CASSSPPSGRAKSYEQYF
J gene: TRBJ2-7; V gene: TRBV18; CDR3 protein: CASSRKGGAIGEQYF
J gene: TRBJ2-7; V gene: TRBV11-1; CDR3 protein: CASSLALGRAEQYF
J gene: TRBJ2-5; V gene: TRBV20-1; CDR3 protein: CSARQDFQETQYF
J gene: TRBJ2-1; V gene: TRBV29-1; CDR3 protein: CSVEGERESYNEQFF
J gene: TRBJ2-7; V gene: TRBV7-2; CDR3 protein: CASSTDAGGTSYKQYF
J gene: TRBJ1-2; V gene: TRBV12-3/TRBV12-4; CDR3 protein: CASSRNRRNWGGYTF
J gene: TRBJ2-3; V gene: TRBV4-3; CDR3 protein: CASSQAETQLGTDTQYF
J gene: TRBJ2-7; V gene: TRBV29-1; CDR3 protein: CSVAGGGYEQYF
J gene: TRBJ2-5; V gene: TRBV5-6; CDR3 protein: CASSFGSRETQYF
J gene: TRBJ2-3; V gene: TRBV7-9; CDR3 protein: CASTTWAAGTDTQYF
J gene: TRBJ2-3; V gene: TRBV29-1; CDR3 protein: CSVEGSTSPSTDTQYF
J gene: TRBJ1-1; V gene: TRBV7-9; CDR3 protein: CASTISAGEANTEAFF
J gene: TRBJ1-4; V gene: TRBV30; CDR3 protein: CAWSADREREKLFF
J gene: TRBJ2-1; V gene: TRBV4-1; CDR3 protein: CASSQDMGSSYNEQFF
J gene: TRBJ2-5; V gene: TRBV7-9; CDR3 protein: CASSSSGTKTTWTQYF
J gene: TRBJ1-1; V gene: TRBV12-3/TRBV12-4; CDR3 protein: CASSFRGAEAFF
J gene: TRBJ1-1; V gene: TRBV25-1; CDR3 protein: CASSWGQGREAFF
J gene: TRBJ1-2; V gene: TRBV25-1; CDR3 protein: CASSESRTYGYTF
J gene: TRBJ2-1; V gene: TRBV5-1; CDR3 protein: CASSLDTGIYEQFF
J gene: TRBJ1-1; V gene: TRBV11-1; CDR3 protein: CASSLGRYEAFF
J gene: TRBJ1-2; V gene: TRBV6-2/TRBV6-3; CDR3 protein: CASSYSPDRTGGYTF
J gene: TRBJ1-5; V gene: TRBV27; CDR3 protein: CASSSEPGQYQPQHF
J gene: TRBJ1-1; V gene: TRBV7-2; CDR3 protein: CASSTTGGDTEAFF
J gene: TRBJ1-5; V gene: TRBV6-5; CDR3 protein: CASIGQGARVGNQPQHF
J gene: TRBJ1-1; V gene: TRBV5-1; CDR3 protein: CASSFRAGGTTEAFF
J gene: TRBJ1-1; V gene: TRBV20-1; CDR3 protein: CSAVTGALANTEAFF
J gene: TRBJ2-2; V gene: TRBV28; CDR3 protein: CASSVGRTSTNTGELFF